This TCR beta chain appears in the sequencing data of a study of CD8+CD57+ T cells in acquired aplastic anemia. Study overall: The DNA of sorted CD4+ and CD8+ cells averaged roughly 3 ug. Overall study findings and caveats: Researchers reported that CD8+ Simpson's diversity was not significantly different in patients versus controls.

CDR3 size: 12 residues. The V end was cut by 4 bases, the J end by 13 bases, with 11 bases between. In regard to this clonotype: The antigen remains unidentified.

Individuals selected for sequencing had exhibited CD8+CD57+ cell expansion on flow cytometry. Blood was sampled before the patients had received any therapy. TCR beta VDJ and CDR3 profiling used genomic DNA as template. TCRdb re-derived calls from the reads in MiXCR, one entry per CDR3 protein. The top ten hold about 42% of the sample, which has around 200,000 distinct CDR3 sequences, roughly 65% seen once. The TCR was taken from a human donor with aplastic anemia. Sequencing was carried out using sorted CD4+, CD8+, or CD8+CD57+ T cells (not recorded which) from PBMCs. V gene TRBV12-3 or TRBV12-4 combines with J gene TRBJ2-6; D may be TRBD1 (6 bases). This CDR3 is CASSSGAQVLTF. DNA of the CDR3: TGTGCCAGCAGTTCAGGGGCACAGGTCCTGACTTTC.